One and the same sample provided the 7 T cell receptor beta chains below, sequenced in a study of breast tumors, draining lymph nodes, adjacent tissues. TCRdb fed the multiplex PCR reads into MiXCR, producing one record per CDR3 protein. The sample holds about 63,000 distinct CDR3 sequences, 45% to 60% seen once. Sample: breast tumor tissue. The receptors were sampled from a female donor with breast cancer. Some clones in this sample may be carry-over from other donors' samples.

To note about this clonotype: Being one base from a much bigger clone, this may be a read error. J is TRBJ2-1 and V is TRBV20-1; perhaps TRBD2 as D (5 bases). The germline gives CDR1 DFQATT, CDR2 SNEGSKA (reference sequence). The length of the CDR3 is 11 residues. The CDR3 bases are TGCAGTGCCAGGCTAGCCCATGAGCAGTCCTTC. Translated: CSARLAHEQSF.

This chain links TRBV7-3 with TRBJ2-5; 8 bases are shared with TRBD2. The V gene end was trimmed by 1 base and the J gene end by 5 bases; junction bases not matched to a gene: 9. Germline V gives CDR1 SGHTA, CDR2 FQGTGA. This CDR3 is 16 amino acids long. CDR3 amino acids: CASSLIAGGEGETQYF. The CDR3 DNA reads as TGTGCCAGCAGCTTAATTGCGGGAGGCGAGGGGGAGACCCAGTACTTC.

The rearrangement joins TRBV2 to TRBJ2-3; TRBD2 agrees at 12 bases. The CDR3 is 16 residues long. CDR1 and CDR2 (germline): SNHLY, FYNNEI. The ends lost 1 base at V and 6 bases at J; junction bases unmatched: 5. This CDR3 reads CASSEGLAGAADTQYF. The CDR3 DNA is TGTGCCAGCAGTGAAGGACTAGCGGGAGCGGCTGATACGCAGTATTTT.

Judged by abundance, this clonotype is medium-sized. This chain uses TRBV5-1 with TRBJ1-2; 8 bases map to TRBD1. Unmatched junction bases numbered 3, after V lost 3 bases and J lost 5 bases. Germline CDR1 SGHRS, CDR2 YFSETQ. The CDR3 covers 13 residues. The CDR3 loop is CASSSGQGYGYTF. The CDR3 DNA reads TGCGCCAGCAGCTCAGGACAGGGTTATGGCTACACCTTC.

About this clonotype itself: One end of the junction varies from germline; a read error may be responsible. CDR3 DNA sequence: TGTGCCAGCAGCCTTGGGCCGCGCTATGGCTACAGCTTC. Amino acid sequence: CASSLGPRYGYSF. This chain uses TRBV7-9 with TRBJ1-2; D is unresolved. There are 13 residues in the CDR3. Germline loops: CDR1 SEHNR, CDR2 FQNEAQ (reference sequence).

This clonotype showed up many times. The rearrangement links TRBV29-1 to TRBJ2-7; 10 nucleotides match TRBD1. V was clipped by 3 bases and J by 4 bases; unmatched bases: 12. The germline CDR1 and CDR2 sequences are SQVTM and ANQGSEA. The CDR3 is 16 amino acids. The CDR3 here is CSVEGLGQGKLYEQYF. As DNA, the CDR3 is TGCAGCGTTGAGGGTTTGGGACAGGGGAAGTTGTACGAGCAGTACTTC.

In this sample, this clonotype is medium-sized. The CDR3 sequence is CSARDPSQGAGNSPLHF. CDR3 nucleotides: TGCAGTGCTAGAGATCCCAGCCAGGGCGCGGGAAATTCACCCCTCCACTTT. This chain uses TRBV20-1 with TRBJ1-6; D is perhaps TRBD1 (5 bases). CDR1 DFQATT and CDR2 SNEGSKA come from the germline V gene (reference sequence). The CDR3 totals 17 residues. V was trimmed by 0 bases and J by 7 bases, leaving 19 bases between them.